These T cell receptor beta chains were read from a single sample in a study of radiotherapy plus CTLA-4 blockade in lung cancer. Libraries were prepared by immunoSEQ multiplex PCR; TCRdb keeps only in-frame clonotypes and omits some of them. The table shows fewer than 95,000 clones, with about 83% occurring only once. Source: peripheral blood, taken from a patient treated with radiotherapy plus ipilimumab. These receptors all stem from a human donor with non-small cell lung cancer who had stable disease on radiotherapy plus ipilimumab. The CDR3 runs from the conserved cysteine through the conserved F or W. D genes are given only for firm matches. The size field is filled for only some rows; it gives once, few, many or a size class.

V gene	clone size	D gene	J gene	CDR3 DNA	CDR3 protein
TRBV5-1	-	TRBD2	TRBJ2-3	TGCGCCAGCAGCTCCGGGACTAGCGGGGGGGCCTTGGATACGCAGTATTTT	CASSSGTSGGALDTQYF
TRBV7-6	-	-	TRBJ2-2	TGTGCCAGCAGCTTGGCCGGGGCCGGGGAGCTGTTTTTT	CASSLAGAGELFF
TRBV5-1	-	-	TRBJ2-2	TGCGCCAGCAGCTTGGGGGCGGGGGCCATCACCGGGGAGCTGTTTTTT	CASSLGAGAITGELFF
TRBV19	once	TRBD1	TRBJ2-1	TGTGCCAGTAGTCAGACAGGGGGCAAGAAAAATGAGCAGTTCTTC	CASSQTGGKKNEQFF
TRBV5-4	-	TRBD2	TRBJ2-5	TGTGCCAGCAGCTCGGAGACTAGCAGCTTGCAAGAGACCCAGTACTTC	CASSSETSSLQETQYF
TRBV9	few	TRBD1	TRBJ1-3	TGTGCCAGCAGTCTTGGACAGGGGGGTGGAAACACCATATATTTT	CASSLGQGGGNTIYF
TRBV27	-	TRBD1	TRBJ2-6	TGTGCCAGCAGTACTCGGACAGGGACCTCTGGGGCCAACGTCCTGACTTTC	CASSTRTGTSGANVLTF
TRBV7-8	-	TRBD2	TRBJ2-7	TGTGCCAGCAGCACTCGGAGCGGGAGGCTAAGCTCCTACGAGCAGTACTTC	CASSTRSGRLSSYEQYF
TRBV10-2	-	-	TRBJ1-5	TGCGCCAGCAGTGAGTCTATAGTCCTTAGCAATCAGCCCCAGCATTTT	CASSESIVLSNQPQHF
TRBV29-1	few	-	TRBJ2-5	TGCAGCGTAGCAAATCGGGACGGAGAGCTGGAGACCCAGTACTTC	CSVANRDGELETQYF
TRBV5-1	few	-	TRBJ2-3	TGCGCCAGCAGCCCTCGGAGCAGCGCCTACACAGATACGCAGTATTTT	CASSPRSSAYTDTQYF
TRBV13	-	TRBD2	TRBJ2-7	TGTGCCAGCAGCCGGACTAGCGGGAGTTCCCGCGAGCAGTACTTC	CASSRTSGSSREQYF
TRBV5-1	once	TRBD1	TRBJ1-2	TGCGCCAGCAGCTTGGGCGGGACAGACCCCTACGCGCGGAGAGGCTACACCTTC	CASSLGGTDPYARRGYTF
TRBV7-3	-	TRBD2	TRBJ2-1	TGTGCCAGCAGGCTAGCGGCGACCTCCTACAATGAGCAGTTCTTC	CASRLAATSYNEQFF
TRBV7-9	-	-	TRBJ2-3	TGTGCCAGCAGCTTAGACAGGAGTGGGACAGATACGCAGTATTTT	CASSLDRSGTDTQYF
TRBV4-2	-	TRBD2	TRBJ2-7	TGTGCCAGCAGCCTTAGTATACTAGCGGACTACGAGCAGTACTTC	CASSLSILADYEQYF
TRBV27	-	-	TRBJ2-2	TGTGCCAGCATCTCAGCCGGGGCGTTGGTCACCGGGGAGCTGTTTTTT	CASISAGALVTGELFF
TRBV19	-	-	TRBJ1-4	TGTGCCAGTAGTTTCCGGGGGGATCGGGAAAAACTGTTTTTT	CASSFRGDREKLFF
TRBV12-5	-	-	TRBJ2-1	TGTGCTAGTGGGCAGGGGGGAACCTACAATGAGCAGTTCTTC	CASGQGGTYNEQFF